The next 2 T cell receptor beta chains were all read from a single sample in a study of cytomegalovirus exposure and HLA in healthy donors. Some clones are missing from TCRdb's copy, which holds only in-frame ones; the method was immunoSEQ multiplex PCR. The sample consists of 90,000 to 120,000 clones, approximately 94% of them appearing once. The sequenced sample consisted of PBMCs. The receptors derive from a woman between 18 and 30 years old in good health and CMV-seronegative.

The rearrangement links TRBV4-2 to TRBJ1-2, with TRBD1 matching over 9 bases. Germline CDR1 and CDR2: LGHNA and YNFKEQ. The CDR3 runs 15 residues. V lost 0 bases and J lost 6; bases outside the gene matches: 5. The CDR3 nucleotides are TGTGCCAGCAGCCAAGATCCTGGGGACAGGGATGGCTACACCTTC. Translated, it gives CASSQDPGDRDGYTF.

The chain employs TRBV19 and TRBJ2-7, with 9 bases matching TRBD1. V lost 3 bases and J lost 1; bases outside the gene matches: 7. CDR3 length equals 16 residues. Germline lookup yields CDR1 LNHDA and CDR2 SQIVND (reference sequence). CDR3 amino acids: CASSIAGTGRSYEQYF. CDR3 sequence (DNA): TGTGCCAGTAGTATTGCCGGGACAGGGCGGTCCTACGAGCAGTACTTC. Filled out from reference TRBV19 and TRBJ2-7, the complete variable domain reads DGGITQSPKYLFRKEGQNVTLSCEQNLNHDAMYWYRQDPGQGLRLIYYSQIVNDFQKGDIAEGYSVSREKKESFPLTVTSAQKNPTAFYLCASSIAGTGRSYEQYFGPGTRLTVT.